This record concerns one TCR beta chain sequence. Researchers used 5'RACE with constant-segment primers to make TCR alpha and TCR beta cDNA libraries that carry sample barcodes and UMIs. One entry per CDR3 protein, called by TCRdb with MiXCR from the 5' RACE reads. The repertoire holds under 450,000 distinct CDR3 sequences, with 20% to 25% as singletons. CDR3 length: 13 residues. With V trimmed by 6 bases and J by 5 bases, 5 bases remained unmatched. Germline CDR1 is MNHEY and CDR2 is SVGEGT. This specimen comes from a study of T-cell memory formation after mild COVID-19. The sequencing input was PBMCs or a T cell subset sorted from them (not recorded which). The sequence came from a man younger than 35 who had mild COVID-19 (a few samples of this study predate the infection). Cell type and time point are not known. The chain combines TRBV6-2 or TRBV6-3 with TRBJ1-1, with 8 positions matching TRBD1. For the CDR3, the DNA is TGTGCCAGCAGGAAACAGGGGGGGACTGAAGCTTTCTTT. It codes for CASRKQGGTEAFF.